This entry describes one T cell receptor beta chain. As yet, its antigen is unknown. The sample is drawn from a study of T cells after yellow fever vaccination. Study-wide points: A weaker secondary response peaked on day 5, the primary on day 15.

Germline V gene sequence: CDR1 MNHNS, CDR2 SASEGT. The CDR3 is 16 amino acids. Trimming pared 11 bases from V and 1 base from J, leaving 23 bases between. TCRdb used MiXCR to reprocess the 5' RACE reads, holding one entry per CDR3 protein. The sample lists about 74,000 distinct CDR3 sequences; around 6.9% were seen once. This clonotype originated in a man aged 18 to 29 who received the YFV17D yellow fever vaccine. This material consisted of CD8+ T cells sorted from PBMCs, taken 4 to 6 days after the first yellow fever vaccination. The chain has TRBV6-1 and TRBJ1-1; no definite D call. The CDR3 reads CAAFPLGRLGNTEAFF. The CDR3 coding sequence is TGTGCCGCATTCCCCCTAGGTCGACTGGGGAACACTGAAGCTTTCTTT.